This TCR beta chain was observed in a study of T cell responses to AZD1222 COVID-19 vaccine. Data came from immunoSEQ multiplex PCR; TCRdb stores just in-frame clones and leaves some out. The sample contains some 140,000 clones, about 88% of which appear only once. This CDR3 is 13 amino acids long. Germline V gene lookup returns CDR1 MGHRA and CDR2 YSYEKL. Trimming cost V 0 bases and J 14 bases, with 11 bases left between them. The receptor comes from an adult who received the AZD1222 COVID-19 vaccine. Sequencing used peripheral blood, obtained 28 days after the second AZD1222 dose. This chain connects TRBV4-1 to TRBJ1-6; D call uncertain. The CDR3 DNA sequence: TGCGCCAGCAGCCAAGATCGGTCGGGTTCCCTCCACTTT. Amino acid sequence: CASSQDRSGSLHF.